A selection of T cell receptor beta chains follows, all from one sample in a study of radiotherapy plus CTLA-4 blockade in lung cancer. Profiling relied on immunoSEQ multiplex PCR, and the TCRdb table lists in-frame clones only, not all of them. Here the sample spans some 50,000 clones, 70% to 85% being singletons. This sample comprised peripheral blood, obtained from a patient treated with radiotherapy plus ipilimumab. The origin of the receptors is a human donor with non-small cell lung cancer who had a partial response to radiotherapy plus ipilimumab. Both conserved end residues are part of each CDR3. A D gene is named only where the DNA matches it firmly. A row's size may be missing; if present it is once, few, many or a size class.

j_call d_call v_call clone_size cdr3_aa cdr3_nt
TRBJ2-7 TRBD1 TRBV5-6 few CASSFSMTGEVYEQYF TGTGCCAGCAGCTTTTCGATGACAGGGGAGGTGTACGAGCAGTACTTC
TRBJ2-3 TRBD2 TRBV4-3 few CASSQEKYSGGKGTDTQYF TGCGCCAGCAGCCAAGAGAAATATAGCGGGGGGAAGGGGACAGATACGCAGTATTTT
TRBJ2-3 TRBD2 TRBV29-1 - CSVDYKGTSGGRADTQYF TGCAGCGTTGATTATAAAGGGACTAGCGGGGGAAGGGCAGATACGCAGTATTTT
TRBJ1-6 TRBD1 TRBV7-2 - CASSLVGQGGSPLHF TGTGCCAGCAGCTTAGTCGGGCAGGGGGGCTCACCCCTCCACTTT
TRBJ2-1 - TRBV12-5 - CASGLRQWDEQFF TGTGCTAGTGGTTTAAGACAGTGGGATGAGCAGTTCTTC
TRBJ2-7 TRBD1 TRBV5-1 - CASGLGQRTYEQYF TGCGCCAGCGGACTGGGACAGCGAACCTACGAGCAGTACTTC
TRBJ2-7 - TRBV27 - CASSLKESYEQYF TGTGCCAGCAGTTTGAAGGAGTCCTACGAGCAGTACTTC
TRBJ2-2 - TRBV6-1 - CASSPEGVAGELFF TGTGCCAGCAGTCCCGAGGGGGTCGCCGGGGAGCTGTTTTTT
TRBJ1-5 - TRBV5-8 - CASSLGGTGNQPQHF TGTGCCAGCAGCTTGGGTGGTACAGGGAATCAGCCCCAGCATTTT
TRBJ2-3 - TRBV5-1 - CASSLDWSSTDTQYF TGCGCCAGCAGCTTGGATTGGAGTAGCACAGATACGCAGTATTTT
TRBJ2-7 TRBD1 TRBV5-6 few CASSLAQGGLYEQYF TGTGCCAGCAGCTTGGCACAGGGGGGTCTCTACGAGCAGTACTTC
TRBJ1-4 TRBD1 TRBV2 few CASSDRDSEKLFF TGTGCCAGCTCAGACAGGGACAGTGAAAAACTGTTTTTT
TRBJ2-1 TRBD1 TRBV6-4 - CASSDEDRAQFF TGTGCCAGCAGTGACGAGGACAGGGCCCAGTTCTTC
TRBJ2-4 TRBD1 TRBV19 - CASSPTGPGENIQYF TGTGCCAGTAGTCCGACAGGGCCCGGGGAAAACATTCAGTACTTC
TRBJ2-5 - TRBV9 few CASSVSPGGGETQYF TGTGCCAGCAGCGTGAGCCCGGGGGGCGGTGAGACCCAGTACTTC
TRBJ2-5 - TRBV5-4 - CASSQGQQETQYF TGTGCCAGCAGCCAGGGGCAGCAAGAGACCCAGTACTTC
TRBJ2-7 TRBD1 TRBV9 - CASSVATAGGYHEQYF TGTGCCAGCAGCGTAGCTACCGCAGGGGGCTACCACGAGCAGTACTTC
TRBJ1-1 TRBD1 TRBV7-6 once CASSLVWRTGSTEAFF TGTGCCAGCAGCTTAGTGTGGCGGACAGGATCCACTGAAGCTTTCTTT
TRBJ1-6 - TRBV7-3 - CASSLNPGNNSPLHF TGTGCCAGCAGCTTAAACCCAGGGAACAATTCACCCCTCCACTTT
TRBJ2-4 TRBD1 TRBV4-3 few CASSQDRTGVGLAKNIQYF TGCGCCAGCAGCCAAGATCGGACAGGGGTCGGCCTAGCCAAAAACATTCAGTACTTC
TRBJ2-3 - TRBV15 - CATSRGRATDTQYF TGTGCCACCAGCAGAGGTCGAGCCACAGATACGCAGTATTTT
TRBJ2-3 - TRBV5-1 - CASSLAGVTDTQYF TGCGCCAGCAGCTTAGCGGGCGTCACAGATACGCAGTATTTT
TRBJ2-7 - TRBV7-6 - CANSLGHRNYEQYF TGTGCCAACAGCTTAGGCCACAGAAACTACGAGCAGTACTTC
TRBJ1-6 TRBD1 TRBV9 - CASSAGQGGTPLHF TGTGCCAGCAGCGCCGGACAGGGGGGAACACCCCTCCACTTT
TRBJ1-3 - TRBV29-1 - CSVERGPGNTIYF TGCAGCGTTGAAAGGGGTCCTGGAAACACCATATATTTT
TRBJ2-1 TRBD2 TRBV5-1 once CASSSGTSGYNEQFF TGCGCCAGCAGCTCCGGGACTAGCGGCTACAATGAGCAGTTCTTC
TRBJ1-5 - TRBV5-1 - CASSLGDSDQPQHF TGCGCCAGCAGCTTGGGTGACAGTGATCAGCCCCAGCATTTT
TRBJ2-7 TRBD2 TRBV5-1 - CASSTGTPGLAGGTYEQYF TGCGCCAGCAGCACTGGTACACCGGGACTAGCGGGGGGAACCTACGAGCAGTACTTC
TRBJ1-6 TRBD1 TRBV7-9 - CASSFPGTANNSPLHF TGTGCCAGCAGCTTCCCTGGGACAGCAAATAATTCACCCCTCCACTTT
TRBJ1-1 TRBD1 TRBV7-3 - CASSRDRGLLRAFF TGTGCCAGCAGCCGGGACAGGGGGCTTTTAAGGGCTTTCTTT
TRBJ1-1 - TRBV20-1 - CSAYSKEAFF TGCAGTGCTTACAGTAAGGAAGCTTTCTTT
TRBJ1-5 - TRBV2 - CASSEFRGNQPQHF TGTGCCAGCAGTGAATTCAGGGGAAATCAGCCCCAGCATTTT